The 22 T cell receptor beta chains reported below all come from one sample, sequenced in a study of blood T cell repertoires in COVID-19. The protocol was immunoSEQ multiplex PCR, while the TCRdb copy is restricted to in-frame clones and leaves out a portion. The table includes a few hundred thousand clones, about 88% detected once. Sequences were obtained from PBMCs or T cells enriched from blood (not recorded which). These receptors were taken from a woman younger than 30 who had been exposed to COVID-19.

The chain couples TRBV27 to TRBJ2-7, with TRBD2 identical over 10 bases. V was clipped by 0 bases and J by 5 bases; unmatched bases: 4. This CDR3 contains 15 residues. Germline CDR1 reads MNHEY; CDR2 reads SMNVEV (reference sequence). The CDR3 protein is CASSLSPGLANEQYF. The CDR3 DNA sequence: TGTGCCAGCAGTTTATCACCGGGACTAGCGAACGAGCAGTACTTC.

The chain links TRBV28 to TRBJ1-2, with 10 nucleotides matching TRBD1. The CDR3 spans 16 residues. The V and J ends lost 4 bases and 3 bases, in that order; junction bases with no gene match: 8. Germline V lookup: CDR1 MDHEN, CDR2 SYDVKM. In DNA form, the CDR3 reads TGTGCCAGCAGTTCGCTCGGACAGGGGGGACACTATGGCTACACCTTC. Amino acids: CASSSLGQGGHYGYTF.

The gene calls are TRBV5-1 and TRBJ2-2, with TRBD2 matching over 8 bases. V was pared by 0 bases and J by 2 bases, with 6 bases of the junction left unmatched. The CDR3 covers 17 residues. CDR1 and CDR2 from the germline V gene are SGHRS and YFSETQ. CDR3: CASSLGTSGINTGELFF. The CDR3, as DNA: TGCGCCAGCAGCTTGGGCACTAGCGGTATAAACACCGGGGAGCTGTTTTTT.

The V and J genes are TRBV7-2 and TRBJ1-1; D possibly corresponds to TRBD1 (6 bases). The CDR3 loop spans 14 amino acids. V was cut by 3 bases and J by 8 bases, with 16 bases left in between. Germline values: CDR1 SGHTA, CDR2 FQGNSA. The DNA for the CDR3 is TGTGCCAGCAGCTTGAGCCCCGCCGGGACAGAAGCTTTCTTT. It is translated as CASSLSPAGTEAFF.

V gene TRBV5-1 combines with J gene TRBJ1-1, with D possibly matching TRBD1 (5 bases). CDR1 is SGHRS, CDR2 YFSETQ, per germline. Trimming stripped 5 bases from V and 3 bases from J, with 11 bases between. The length of the CDR3 is 13 residues. The CDR3 region is CASRLSGDTEAFF. DNA for the CDR3: TGCGCCAGCAGGCTATCGGGGGACACTGAAGCTTTCTTT.

Of note for this clone: Other nucleotide sequences from this sample produce the same CDR3. J is TRBJ2-7 and V is TRBV6-5; TRBD2 aligns across 9 bases. Germline assignment: CDR1 MNHEY and CDR2 SVGAGI. This CDR3 is 14 amino acids long. The J segment lost 3 bases and the V segment lost 0 bases, leaving 0 bases of the junction unmatched. For the CDR3, the DNA is TGTGCCAGCAGTTACTCTAGCGGGAGCTACGAGCAGTACTTC. Translating gives CASSYSSGSYEQYF.

The V gene is TRBV3-1 (or the pseudogene TRBV3-2), the J gene TRBJ2-3; 16 bases map to TRBD2. The CDR3 totals 18 residues. Trimming at V came to 3 bases and at J to 6 bases, leaving 9 bases not matched to a gene. Germline CDR1 is LGHDT and CDR2 is YNNKEL (reference sequence). CDR3 in DNA: TGTGCCAGCAGCCAGCCGGGACTAGCGGGAGGGCAGTCGGATACGCAGTATTTT. It encodes CASSQPGLAGGQSDTQYF.

The chain recombines TRBV19 with TRBJ2-1, with a tentative D call TRBD1 (6 bases). Trimming took 4 bases from V and 4 from J, leaving 14 bases between them. Germline CDR1 is LNHDA and CDR2 is SQIVND (reference sequence). The CDR3 runs 15 residues. In nucleotides, the CDR3 is TGTGCCAGTAGTAGGCTGGGGGCGGAATACAATGAGCAGTTCTTC. Its protein is CASSRLGAEYNEQFF.

The chain carries TRBV11-3 and TRBJ2-7; TRBD1 agrees at 10 bases. This CDR3 is 17 amino acids long. V lost 6 bases to trimming and J lost 4 bases; unmatched junction nucleotides: 15. CDR1 SGHNT and CDR2 YENEEA come from the germline V gene. For the CDR3, the DNA is TGTGCCAGCAGATTTCCCCGAGGGGCGGGACAGGGGTACGAGCAGTACTTC. This codes for CASRFPRGAGQGYEQYF.

This chain links TRBV28 with TRBJ1-1, with D unresolved. The CDR3 has 12 residues. Germline CDR1 MDHEN, CDR2 SYDVKM. V was trimmed by 5 bases and J by 4 bases, leaving 8 bases between them. CDR3 sequence reads: CASSLRITEAFF. CDR3 sequence (DNA): TGTGCCAGCAGTCTGAGGATCACTGAAGCTTTCTTT. Full variable domain (outside the CDR3, taken from reference TRBV28 and TRBJ1-1): DVKVTQSSRYLVKRTGEKVFLECVQDMDHENMFWYRQDPGLGLRLIYFSYDVKMKEKGDIPEGYSVSREKKERFSLILESASTNQTSMYLCASSLRITEAFFGQGTRLTVV.

The rearrangement links TRBV27 to TRBJ2-7; 8 nucleotides align to TRBD1. The CDR3 spans 15 residues. With 1 base clipped from V and 0 bases from J, the junction kept 2 bases outside the gene matches. In germline, CDR1 is MNHEY, CDR2 SMNVEV (reference sequence). The CDR3 DNA sequence: TGTGCCAGCAGTTTATGGACAGGGAGCTCCTACGAGCAGTACTTC. It specifies CASSLWTGSSYEQYF.

The rearrangement links TRBV3-1 (or the pseudogene TRBV3-2) to TRBJ2-5, with 9 bases matching TRBD2. V gave up 1 base and J gave up 2 bases; unmatched junction bases: 2. The CDR3 runs 15 residues. Looked up from germline, CDR1 is LGHDT and CDR2 is YNNKEL (reference sequence). The CDR3 loop reads CASSQGLAVQETQYF. CDR3 in DNA: TGTGCCAGCAGCCAAGGACTAGCGGTACAAGAGACCCAGTACTTC.

This clone was seen a handful of times. The gene calls are TRBV30 and TRBJ2-7, with 7 positions matching TRBD1. J gave up 0 bases and V 1 base, and 6 bases lay outside the gene matches. In germline, CDR1 is GTSNPN, CDR2 SVGIG (reference sequence). CDR3 length: 15 residues. This chain's CDR3 is CAWSDKDRYSYEQYF. The CDR3 DNA sequence: TGTGCCTGGAGTGATAAGGACAGGTACTCCTACGAGCAGTACTTC.

The CDR3 loop reads CASRREGYTGELFF. In DNA, the CDR3 is TGTGCCAGCCGGAGGGAGGGATACACCGGGGAGCTGTTTTTT. The chain employs TRBV6-5 and TRBJ2-2; TRBD2 matches 7 bases. CDR1 is MNHEY, CDR2 SVGAGI, per germline. The J segment lost 3 bases and the V segment lost 8 bases, leaving 6 bases of the junction unmatched. This CDR3 is 14 amino acids long.

The J gene is TRBJ1-1, the V gene TRBV7-9; D call uncertain. V lost 5 bases, J lost 6 bases, and 7 bases lay in between. Germline CDR1 SEHNR, CDR2 FQNEAQ (reference sequence). The CDR3 is 11 amino acids. The CDR3 nucleotides are TGTGCCAGCAGCCTATTGTCTGAAGCTTTCTTT. Encoded protein: CASSLLSEAFF.

This chain links TRBV6-5 with TRBJ2-3; D possibly corresponds to TRBD2 (5 bases). CDR3 length: 13 amino acids. Per germline, CDR1 MNHEY and CDR2 SVGAGI. V was pared by 6 bases and J by 3 bases, with 10 bases between. The CDR3 coding sequence is TGTGCCAGCAGCAGGACTCATACAGATACGCAGTATTTT. Translated: CASSRTHTDTQYF.

V gene TRBV7-3 combines with J gene TRBJ2-3, with TRBD2 identical over 9 bases. V was clipped by 0 bases and J by 5 bases; unmatched bases: 3. This CDR3 is built from 15 residues. Germline V gene sequence: CDR1 SGHTA, CDR2 FQGTGA. CDR3 sequence: CASSLTSGGRDTQYF. CDR3 nucleotides: TGTGCCAGCAGCTTAACTAGCGGGGGTAGAGATACGCAGTATTTT. Combining the CDR3 with reference TRBV7-3 and TRBJ2-3 gives the whole variable domain GAGVSQTPSNKVTEKGKYVELRCDPISGHTALYWYRQSLGQGPEFLIYFQGTGAADDSGLPNDRFFAVRPEGSVSTLKIQRTERGDSAVYLCASSLTSGGRDTQYFGPGTRLTVL.

This chain connects TRBV27 to TRBJ1-2; TRBD1 is a possible D gene (5 bases). The CDR3 spans 13 residues. Germline V gene sequence: CDR1 MNHEY, CDR2 SMNVEV (reference sequence). V was shortened by 5 bases and J by 7 bases, with 14 bases between the two germline ends. CDR3 bases: TGTGCCAGCAGTATCGACGGGGGGGGTGGCTACACCTTC. Translation: CASSIDGGGGYTF.

The chain uses TRBV13 and TRBJ2-3, with 9 bases fitting TRBD2. Germline CDR1 is PRHDT and CDR2 is FYEKMQ (reference sequence). V lost 5 bases, J lost 2 bases, and 5 bases stayed unmatched. The CDR3 totals 15 residues. The CDR3: CASSATSGSTDTQYF. For the CDR3, the DNA is TGTGCCAGCAGCGCTACTAGCGGGTCCACAGATACGCAGTATTTT.

The rearrangement links TRBV6-2 or TRBV6-3 to TRBJ2-7; D is possibly TRBD2 (7 bases). Germline V gene data show CDR1 as MNHEY and CDR2 as SVGEGT. V shed 3 bases and J shed 3 bases, with 18 bases lying between them. The CDR3 is 16 residues long. The CDR3 protein is CASSYSRAGADYEQYF. CDR3 nucleotides: TGTGCCAGCAGTTATTCACGCGCGGGGGCCGACTACGAGCAGTACTTC.

The sample holds one count of this clone. J is TRBJ2-3 and V is TRBV3-1 (or the pseudogene TRBV3-2), with a weak D call TRBD2 (6 bases). V lost 1 base, J lost 5 bases, and 13 bases lay in between. CDR1 and CDR2 (germline): LGHDT, YNNKEL (reference sequence). This CDR3 is 15 amino acids long. CDR3 DNA: TGTGCCAGCAGCCAAGCAGGAGGGCCTGGAGATACGCAGTATTTT. Protein product: CASSQAGGPGDTQYF.

V usage is TRBV12-3 or TRBV12-4 and J usage is TRBJ1-3, with D hard to call. With 6 bases removed from V and 9 bases from J, the gap between germline ends came to 9 bases. The CDR3 contains 11 residues. The CDR3 spells CASRLEFTIYF. DNA of the CDR3: TGTGCCAGCAGACTAGAATTCACCATATATTTT.